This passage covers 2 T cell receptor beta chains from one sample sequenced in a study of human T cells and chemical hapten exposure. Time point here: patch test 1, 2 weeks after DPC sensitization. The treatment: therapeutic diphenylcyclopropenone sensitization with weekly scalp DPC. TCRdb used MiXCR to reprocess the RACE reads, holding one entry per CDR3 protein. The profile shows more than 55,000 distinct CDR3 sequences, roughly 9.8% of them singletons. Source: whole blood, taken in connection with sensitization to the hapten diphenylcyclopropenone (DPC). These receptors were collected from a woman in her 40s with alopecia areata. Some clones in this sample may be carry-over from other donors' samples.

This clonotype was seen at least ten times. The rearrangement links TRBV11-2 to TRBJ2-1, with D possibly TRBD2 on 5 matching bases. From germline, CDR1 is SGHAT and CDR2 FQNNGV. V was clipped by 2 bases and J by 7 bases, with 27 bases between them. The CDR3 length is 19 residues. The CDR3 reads CASSLRAYGVLAFGNEQFF. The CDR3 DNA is TGTGCCAGCAGCTTAAGGGCCTATGGGGTCCTAGCATTTGGTAATGAGCAGTTCTTC. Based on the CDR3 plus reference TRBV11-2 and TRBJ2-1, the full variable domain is EAGVAQSPRYKIIEKRQSVAFWCNPISGHATLYWYQQILGQGPKLLIQFQNNGVVDDSQLPKDRFSAERLKGVDSTLKIQPAKLEDSAVYLCASSLRAYGVLAFGNEQFFGPGTRLTVL.

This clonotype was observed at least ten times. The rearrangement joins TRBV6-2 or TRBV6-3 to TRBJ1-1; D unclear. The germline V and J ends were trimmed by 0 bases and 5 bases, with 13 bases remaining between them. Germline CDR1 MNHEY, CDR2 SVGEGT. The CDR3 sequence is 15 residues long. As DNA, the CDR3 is TGTGCCAGCAGTTACTCGGAGACTTGGGCGACTGAAGCTTTCTTT. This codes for CASSYSETWATEAFF.